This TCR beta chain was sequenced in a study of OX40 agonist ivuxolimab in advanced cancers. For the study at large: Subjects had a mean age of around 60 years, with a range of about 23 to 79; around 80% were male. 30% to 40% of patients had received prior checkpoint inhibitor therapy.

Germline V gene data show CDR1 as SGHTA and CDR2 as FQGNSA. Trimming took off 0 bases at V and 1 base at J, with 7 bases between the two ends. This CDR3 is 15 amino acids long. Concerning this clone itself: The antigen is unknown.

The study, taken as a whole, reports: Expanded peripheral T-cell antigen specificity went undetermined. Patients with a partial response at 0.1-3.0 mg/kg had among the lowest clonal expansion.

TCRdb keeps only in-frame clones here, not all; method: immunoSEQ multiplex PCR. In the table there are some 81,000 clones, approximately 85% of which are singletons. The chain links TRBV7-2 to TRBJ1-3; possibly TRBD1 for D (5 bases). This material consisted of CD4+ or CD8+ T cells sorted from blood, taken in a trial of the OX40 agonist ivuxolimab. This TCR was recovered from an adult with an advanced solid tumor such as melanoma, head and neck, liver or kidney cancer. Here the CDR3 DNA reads TGTGCCAGCAGCTTAGCGACAGTTTCTGGAAACACCATATATTTT. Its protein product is CASSLATVSGNTIYF.